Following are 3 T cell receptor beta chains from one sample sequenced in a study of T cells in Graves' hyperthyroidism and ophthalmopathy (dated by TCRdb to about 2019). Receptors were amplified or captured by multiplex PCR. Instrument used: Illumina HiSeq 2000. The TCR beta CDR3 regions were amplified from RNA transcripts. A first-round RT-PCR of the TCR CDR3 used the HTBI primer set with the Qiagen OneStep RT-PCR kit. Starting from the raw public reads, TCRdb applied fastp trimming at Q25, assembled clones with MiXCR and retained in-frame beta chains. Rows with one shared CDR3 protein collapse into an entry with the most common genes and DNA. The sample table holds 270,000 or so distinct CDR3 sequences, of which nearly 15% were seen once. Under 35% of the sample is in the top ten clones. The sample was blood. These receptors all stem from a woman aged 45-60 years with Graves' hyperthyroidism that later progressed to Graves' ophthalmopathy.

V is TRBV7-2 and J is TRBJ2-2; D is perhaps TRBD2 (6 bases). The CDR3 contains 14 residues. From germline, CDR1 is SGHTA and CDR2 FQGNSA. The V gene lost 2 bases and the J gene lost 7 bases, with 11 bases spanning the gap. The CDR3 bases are TGTGCCAGCAGCTTATGGGGGGTCGGCGGGGAGCTGTTTTTT. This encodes CASSLWGVGGELFF.

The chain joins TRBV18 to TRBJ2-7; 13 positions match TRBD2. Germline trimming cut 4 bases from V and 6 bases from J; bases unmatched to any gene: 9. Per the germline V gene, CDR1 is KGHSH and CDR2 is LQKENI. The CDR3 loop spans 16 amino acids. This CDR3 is CASSHRTSGSGSEQYF. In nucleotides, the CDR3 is TGTGCCAGCTCACATCGGACTAGCGGGAGCGGGTCCGAGCAGTACTTC.

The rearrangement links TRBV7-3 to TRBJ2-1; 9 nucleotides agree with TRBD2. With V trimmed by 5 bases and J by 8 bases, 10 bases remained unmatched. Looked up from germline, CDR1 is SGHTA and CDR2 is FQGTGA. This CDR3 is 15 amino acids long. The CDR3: CASSMTSGVFDEQFF. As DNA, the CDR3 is TGTGCCAGCAGCATGACTAGCGGCGTTTTCGATGAGCAGTTCTTC.